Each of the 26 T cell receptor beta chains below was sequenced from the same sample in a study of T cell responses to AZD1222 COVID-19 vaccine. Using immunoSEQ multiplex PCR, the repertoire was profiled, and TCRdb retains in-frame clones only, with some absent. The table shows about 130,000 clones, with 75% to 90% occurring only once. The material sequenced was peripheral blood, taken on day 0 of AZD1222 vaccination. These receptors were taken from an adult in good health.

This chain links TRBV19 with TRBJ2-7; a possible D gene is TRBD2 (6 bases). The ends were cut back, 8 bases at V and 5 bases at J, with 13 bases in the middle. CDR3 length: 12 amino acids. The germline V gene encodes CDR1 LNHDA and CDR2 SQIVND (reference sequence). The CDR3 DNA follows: TGTGCCAGTGGGCGGGGCCCGGACGAGCAGTACTTC. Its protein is CASGRGPDEQYF. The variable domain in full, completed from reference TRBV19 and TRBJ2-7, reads DGGITQSPKYLFRKEGQNVTLSCEQNLNHDAMYWYRQDPGQGLRLIYYSQIVNDFQKGDIAEGYSVSREKKESFPLTVTSAQKNPTAFYLCASGRGPDEQYFGPGTRLTVT.

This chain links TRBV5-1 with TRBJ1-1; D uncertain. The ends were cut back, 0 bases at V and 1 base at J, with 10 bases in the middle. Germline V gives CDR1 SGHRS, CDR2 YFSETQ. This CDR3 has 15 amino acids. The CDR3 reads CASSLVLDRNTEAFF. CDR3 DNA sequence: TGCGCCAGCAGCTTGGTACTCGATAGGAACACTGAAGCTTTCTTT.

Written as DNA, the CDR3 is TGTGCCAGCAGTTTGGACTCAGCAACTAATGAAAAACTGTTTTTT. It yields the protein CASSLDSATNEKLFF. This chain joins TRBV6-5 and TRBJ1-4; D gene ambiguous. This CDR3 spans 15 amino acids. The germline gives CDR1 MNHEY, CDR2 SVGAGI. The V end was cut by 4 bases, the J end by 0 bases, with 9 bases between.

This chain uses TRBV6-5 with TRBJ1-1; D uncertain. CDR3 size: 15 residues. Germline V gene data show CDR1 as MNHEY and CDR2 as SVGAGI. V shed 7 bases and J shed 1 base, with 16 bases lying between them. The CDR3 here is CASTPPGLQNTEAFF. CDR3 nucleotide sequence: TGTGCCAGCACCCCCCCCGGACTGCAGAACACTGAAGCTTTCTTT.

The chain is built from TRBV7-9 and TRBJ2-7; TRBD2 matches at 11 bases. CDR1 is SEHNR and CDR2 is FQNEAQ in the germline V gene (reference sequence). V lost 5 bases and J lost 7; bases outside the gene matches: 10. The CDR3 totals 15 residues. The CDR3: CASSRNSGGAREQYF. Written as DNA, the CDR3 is TGTGCCAGCAGCCGCAATAGCGGGGGGGCGCGGGAGCAGTACTTC.

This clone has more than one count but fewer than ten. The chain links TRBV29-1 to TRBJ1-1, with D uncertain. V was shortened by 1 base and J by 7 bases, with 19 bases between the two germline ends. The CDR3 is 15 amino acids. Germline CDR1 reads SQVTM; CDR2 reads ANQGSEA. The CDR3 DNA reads TGCAGCGTTGAAGGGGGTGGGGTTCTCAGAGGTGAAGCTTTCTTT. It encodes CSVEGGGVLRGEAFF.

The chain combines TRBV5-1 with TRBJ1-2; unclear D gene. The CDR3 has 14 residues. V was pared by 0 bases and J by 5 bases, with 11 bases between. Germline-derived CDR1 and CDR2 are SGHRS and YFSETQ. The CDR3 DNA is TGCGCCAGCAGCTTGGCGGACCAGCGGTATGGCTACACCTTC. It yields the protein CASSLADQRYGYTF.

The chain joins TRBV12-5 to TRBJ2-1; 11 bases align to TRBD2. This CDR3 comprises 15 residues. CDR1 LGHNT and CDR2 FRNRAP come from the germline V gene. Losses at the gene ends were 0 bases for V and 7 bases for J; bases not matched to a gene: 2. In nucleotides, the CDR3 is TGTGCTAGTGGTTTGGTACTAGCGGGAGTGAATGAGCAGTTCTTC. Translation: CASGLVLAGVNEQFF.

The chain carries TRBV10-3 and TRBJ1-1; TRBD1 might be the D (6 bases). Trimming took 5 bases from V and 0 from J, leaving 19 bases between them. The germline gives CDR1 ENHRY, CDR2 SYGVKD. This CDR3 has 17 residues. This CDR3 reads CAISQITTGSMNTEAFF. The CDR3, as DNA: TGTGCCATCAGTCAAATCACGACAGGTTCCATGAACACTGAAGCTTTCTTT.

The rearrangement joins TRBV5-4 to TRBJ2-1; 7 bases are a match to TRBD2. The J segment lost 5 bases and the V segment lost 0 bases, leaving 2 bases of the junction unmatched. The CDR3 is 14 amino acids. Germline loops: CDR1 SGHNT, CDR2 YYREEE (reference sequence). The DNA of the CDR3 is TGTGCCAGCAGCTTGGGAGGGAGGGACAATGAGCAGTTCTTC. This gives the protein CASSLGGRDNEQFF. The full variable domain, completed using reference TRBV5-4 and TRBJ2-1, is ETGVTQSPTHLIKTRGQQVTLRCSSQSGHNTVSWYQQALGQGPQFIFQYYREEENGRGNFPPRFSGLQFPNYSSELNVNALELDDSALYLCASSLGGRDNEQFFGPGTRLTVL.

Here the CDR3 reads CASSMSRGSLYNEQFF. The CDR3 DNA follows: TGCGCCAGCAGCATGAGCAGGGGTTCCCTCTACAATGAGCAGTTCTTC. The rearrangement uses TRBV5-1 and TRBJ2-1, with D perhaps matching TRBD1 (6 bases). Between the trimmed V and J ends, which lost 4 bases and 3 bases, there was a span of 17 bases. In germline, CDR1 is SGHRS, CDR2 YFSETQ. The CDR3 extends over 16 amino acids.

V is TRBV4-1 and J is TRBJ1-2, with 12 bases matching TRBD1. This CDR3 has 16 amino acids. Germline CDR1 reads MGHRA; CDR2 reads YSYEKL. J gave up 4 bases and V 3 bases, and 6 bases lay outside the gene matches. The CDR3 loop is CASSHQGQGAVYGYTF. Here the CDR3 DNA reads TGCGCCAGCAGCCACCAGGGACAGGGGGCGGTCTATGGCTACACCTTC.

The CDR3, as DNA: TGTGCCAGCAGCAAAGGGGGGACATCCTACGAGCAGTACTTC. This codes for CASSKGGTSYEQYF. The genes are TRBV21-1 and TRBJ2-7; the table's D call, TRBD1, was not checked against the DNA. TRBV21-1 is a documented pseudogene. The CDR3 has 14 amino acids.

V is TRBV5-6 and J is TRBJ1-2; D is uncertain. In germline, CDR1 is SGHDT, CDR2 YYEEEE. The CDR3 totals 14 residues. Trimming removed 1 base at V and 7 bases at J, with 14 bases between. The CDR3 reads CASSLNRRVRGYTF. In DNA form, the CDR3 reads TGTGCCAGCAGCTTGAATCGGCGGGTGCGTGGCTACACCTTC.

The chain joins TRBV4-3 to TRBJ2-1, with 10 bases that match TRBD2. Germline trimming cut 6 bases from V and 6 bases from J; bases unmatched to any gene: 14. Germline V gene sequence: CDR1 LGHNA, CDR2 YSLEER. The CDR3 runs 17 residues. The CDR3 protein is CASSSGLAGEEGNEQFF. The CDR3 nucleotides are TGCGCCAGCAGTTCGGGGCTAGCGGGAGAGGAAGGCAATGAGCAGTTCTTC.

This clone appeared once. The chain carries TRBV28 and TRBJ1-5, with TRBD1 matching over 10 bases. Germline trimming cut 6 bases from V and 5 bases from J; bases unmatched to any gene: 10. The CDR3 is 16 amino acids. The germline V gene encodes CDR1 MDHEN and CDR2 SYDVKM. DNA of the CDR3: TGTGCCAGCAGCCCAACGACAGGGGGCAGGGATCAGCCCCAGCATTTT. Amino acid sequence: CASSPTTGGRDQPQHF.

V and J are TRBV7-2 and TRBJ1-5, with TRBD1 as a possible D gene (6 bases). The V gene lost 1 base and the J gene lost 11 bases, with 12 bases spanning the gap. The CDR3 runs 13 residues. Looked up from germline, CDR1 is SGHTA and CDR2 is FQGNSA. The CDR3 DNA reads TGTGCCAGCAGCTTAGTCAGGGGAGAGACCCAGCATTTT. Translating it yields CASSLVRGETQHF.

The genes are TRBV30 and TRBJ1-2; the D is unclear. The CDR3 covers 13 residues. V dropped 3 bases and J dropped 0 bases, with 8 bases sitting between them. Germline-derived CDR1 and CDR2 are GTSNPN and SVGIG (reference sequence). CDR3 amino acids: CAWRTSTNYGYTF. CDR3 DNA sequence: TGTGCCTGGAGGACAAGTACTAACTATGGCTACACCTTC. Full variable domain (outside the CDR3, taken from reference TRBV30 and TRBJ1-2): SQTIHQWPATLVQPVGSPLSLECTVEGTSNPNLYWYRQAAGRGLQLLFYSVGIGQISSEVPQNLSASRPQDRQFILSSKKLLLSDSGFYLCAWRTSTNYGYTFGSGTRLTVV.

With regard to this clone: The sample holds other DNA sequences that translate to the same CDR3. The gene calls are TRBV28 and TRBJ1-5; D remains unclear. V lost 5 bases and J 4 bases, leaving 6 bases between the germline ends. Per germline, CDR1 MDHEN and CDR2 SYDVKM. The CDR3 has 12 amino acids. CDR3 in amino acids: CASSLVNQPQHF. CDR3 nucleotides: TGTGCCAGCAGTCTGGTGAATCAGCCCCAGCATTTT.

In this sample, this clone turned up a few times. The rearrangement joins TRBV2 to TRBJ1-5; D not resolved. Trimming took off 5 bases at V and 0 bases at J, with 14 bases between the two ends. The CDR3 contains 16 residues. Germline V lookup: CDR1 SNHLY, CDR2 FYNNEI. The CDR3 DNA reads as TGTGCCAGCAGTCGAGAGAGACGGAATAGCAATCAGCCCCAGCATTTT. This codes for CASSRERRNSNQPQHF. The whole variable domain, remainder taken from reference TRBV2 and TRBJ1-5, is EPEVTQTPSHQVTQMGQEVILRCVPISNHLYFYWYRQILGQKVEFLVSFYNNEISEKSEIFDDQFSVERPDGSNFTLKIRSTKLEDSAMYFCASSRERRNSNQPQHFGDGTRLSIL.

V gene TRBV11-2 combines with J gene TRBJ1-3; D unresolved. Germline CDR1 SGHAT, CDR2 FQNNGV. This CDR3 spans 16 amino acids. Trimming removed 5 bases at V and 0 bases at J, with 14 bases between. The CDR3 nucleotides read TGTGCCAGCAGCCGCTCGGGGAGCAACTCTGGAAACACCATATATTTT. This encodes CASSRSGSNSGNTIYF.

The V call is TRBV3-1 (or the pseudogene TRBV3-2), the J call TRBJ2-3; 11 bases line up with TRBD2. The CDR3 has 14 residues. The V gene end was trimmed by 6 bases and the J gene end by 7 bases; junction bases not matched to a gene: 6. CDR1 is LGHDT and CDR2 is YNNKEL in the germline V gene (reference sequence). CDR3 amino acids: CASRTSGVQNTQYF. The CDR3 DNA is TGTGCCAGCAGGACTAGCGGGGTCCAGAATACGCAGTATTTT.

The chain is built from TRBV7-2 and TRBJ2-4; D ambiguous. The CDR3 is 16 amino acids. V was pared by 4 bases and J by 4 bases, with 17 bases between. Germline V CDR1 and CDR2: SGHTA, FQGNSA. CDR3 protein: CASSSNPGTVKNIQYF. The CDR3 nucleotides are TGTGCCAGCAGCTCTAATCCCGGCACGGTGAAAAACATTCAGTACTTC.

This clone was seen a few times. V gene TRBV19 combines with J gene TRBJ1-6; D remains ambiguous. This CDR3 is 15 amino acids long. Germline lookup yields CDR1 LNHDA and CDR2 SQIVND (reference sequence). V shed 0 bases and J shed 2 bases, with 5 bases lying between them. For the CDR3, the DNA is TGTGCCAGTAGTATAGATCTGGCCTATAATTCACCCCTCCACTTT. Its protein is CASSIDLAYNSPLHF. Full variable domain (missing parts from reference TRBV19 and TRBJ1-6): DGGITQSPKYLFRKEGQNVTLSCEQNLNHDAMYWYRQDPGQGLRLIYYSQIVNDFQKGDIAEGYSVSREKKESFPLTVTSAQKNPTAFYLCASSIDLAYNSPLHFGNGTRLTVT.

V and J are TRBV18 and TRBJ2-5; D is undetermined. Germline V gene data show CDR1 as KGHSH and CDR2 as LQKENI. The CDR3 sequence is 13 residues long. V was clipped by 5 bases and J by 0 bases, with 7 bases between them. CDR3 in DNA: TGTGCCAGCTCAAGGACGCACCAAGAGACCCAGTACTTC. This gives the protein CASSRTHQETQYF.

In DNA, the CDR3 is TGTGCCAGTAGTATAGGCAGCAACTATGGCTACACCTTC. Encoded protein: CASSIGSNYGYTF. The chain links TRBV19 to TRBJ1-2; D not certain. The CDR3 has 13 amino acids. In germline, CDR1 is LNHDA, CDR2 SQIVND (reference sequence). The V end was cut by 1 base, the J end by 2 bases, with 5 bases between.